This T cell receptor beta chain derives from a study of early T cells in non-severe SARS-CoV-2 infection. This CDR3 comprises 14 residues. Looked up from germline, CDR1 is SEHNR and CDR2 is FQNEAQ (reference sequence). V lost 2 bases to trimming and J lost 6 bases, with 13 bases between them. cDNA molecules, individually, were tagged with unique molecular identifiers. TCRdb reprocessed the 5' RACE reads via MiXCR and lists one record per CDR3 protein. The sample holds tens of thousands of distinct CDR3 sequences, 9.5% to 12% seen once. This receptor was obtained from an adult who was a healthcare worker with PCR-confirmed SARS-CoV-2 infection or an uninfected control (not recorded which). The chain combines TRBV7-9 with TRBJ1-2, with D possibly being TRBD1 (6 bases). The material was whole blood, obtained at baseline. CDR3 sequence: CASSLSGGGDGYTF. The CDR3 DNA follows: TGTGCCAGCAGCTTATCCGGGGGCGGCGATGGCTACACCTTC.